This is a list of T cell receptor beta chains from one sample in a study of T cell responses to AZD1222 COVID-19 vaccine. The protocol was immunoSEQ multiplex PCR, while the TCRdb copy is restricted to in-frame clones and leaves out a portion. The sample holds some 130,000 clones, more than 75% seen once. The sample here was peripheral blood, taken 28 days after the second AZD1222 dose. The receptors were gathered from an adult who received the AZD1222 COVID-19 vaccine. Both conserved end residues are part of each CDR3. A D gene is named only where the DNA matches it firmly. Not all rows give a size; the values are once, few, many and, for expanded clones, a class.

- 16 TRBJ2-4 - TRBV3-1/TRBV3-2 CASSQFIQGAKNIQYF TGTGCCAGCAGCCAATTTATTCAGGGTGCCAAAAACATTCAGTACTTC
- 14 TRBJ1-2 - TRBV2 CASSAGTTNYGYTF TGTGCCAGCAGTGCCGGGACAACTAACTATGGCTACACCTTC
once 12 TRBJ1-2 - TRBV7-9 CASSLIGYGYTF TGTGCCAGCAGCCTAATAGGCTATGGCTACACCTTC
- 14 TRBJ1-5 TRBD1 TRBV30 CAWSVDRVNQPQHF TGTGCCTGGAGTGTAGACAGGGTCAATCAGCCCCAGCATTTT
few 12 TRBJ2-7 - TRBV4-2 CASSSGAPEQYF TGTGCCAGCAGCTCCGGAGCGCCCGAGCAGTACTTC
- 15 TRBJ1-5 TRBD1 TRBV28 CASSTTGGGNQPQHF TGTGCCAGCAGTACCACAGGGGGTGGCAATCAGCCCCAGCATTTT
- 16 TRBJ1-4 - TRBV7-9 CASSLVSSAPNEKLFF TGTGCCAGCAGCTTAGTTTCAAGCGCCCCTAATGAAAAACTGTTTTTT
once 12 TRBJ1-4 - TRBV28 CASSFFSVDVVF TGTGCCAGCAGTTTTTTTTCGGTGGACGTTGTTTTT
- 13 TRBJ1-2 - TRBV5-4 CASSLAREQGYTF TGTGCCAGCAGCTTGGCCAGGGAGCAAGGCTACACCTTC
- 13 TRBJ2-7 - TRBV21-1 CASSKSRVYEQYF TGTGCCAGCAGCAAATCCAGGGTGTACGAGCAGTACTTC
- 18 TRBJ1-5 - TRBV19 CASSVNSGGRGVNQPQHF TGTGCCAGTAGTGTTAACTCCGGGGGAAGAGGGGTTAATCAGCCCCAGCATTTT
- 14 TRBJ2-7 TRBD1 TRBV5-1 CASSHGTGLYEQYF TGCGCCAGCAGCCACGGGACAGGGTTGTACGAGCAGTACTTC
once 13 TRBJ2-2 - TRBV5-1 CASSLKSTGELFF TGCGCCAGCAGCTTGAAATCCACCGGGGAGCTGTTTTTT
- 15 TRBJ2-7 TRBD1 TRBV5-1 CASRTLWDRGYEQYF TGCGCCAGTAGAACTCTCTGGGACAGGGGCTACGAGCAGTACTTC
- 17 TRBJ2-2 TRBD1 TRBV12-5 CASGLGRDRGETGELFF TGTGCTAGTGGTTTGGGCCGGGACAGGGGTGAAACCGGGGAGCTGTTTTTT
- 17 TRBJ1-3 - TRBV5-5 CASSLGVRLSSGNTIYF TGTGCCAGCAGCTTGGGGGTCCGCCTTTCCTCTGGAAACACCATATATTTT
- 12 TRBJ2-7 TRBD1 TRBV6-1 CATRDSLGEQYF TGTGCCACCAGGGACAGTCTGGGCGAGCAGTACTTC
- 14 TRBJ2-7 TRBD1 TRBV29-1 CSVESGQGSYEQYF TGCAGCGTTGAATCCGGACAGGGATCCTACGAGCAGTACTTC
- 16 TRBJ1-5 - TRBV19 CASSIGDYYSNQPQHF TGTGCCAGTAGTATCGGTGATTATTATAGCAATCAGCCCCAGCATTTT
- 15 TRBJ2-7 TRBD2 TRBV6-2/TRBV6-3 CASSPGTSGPYEQYF TGTGCCAGCAGTCCCGGGACTAGCGGTCCCTACGAGCAGTACTTC
- 13 TRBJ1-1 - TRBV28 CASSSFQGAEAFF TGTGCCAGCAGTTCTTTCCAGGGAGCTGAAGCTTTCTTT
- 13 TRBJ2-3 TRBD2 TRBV5-1 CASTSGRRDTQYF TGCGCCAGCACTAGCGGGAGAAGAGATACGCAGTATTTT
- 14 TRBJ1-1 - TRBV19 CASSMREGNTEAFF TGTGCCAGTAGTATGAGGGAAGGCAACACTGAAGCTTTCTTT
- 15 TRBJ1-4 - TRBV19 CASNPVVETNEKLFF TGTGCCAGTAATCCCGTGGTGGAAACTAATGAAAAACTGTTTTTT
once 18 TRBJ2-2 TRBD1 TRBV7-9 CASSPGTGRLKNTGELFF TGTGCCAGCAGCCCCGGGACAGGGCGCTTAAAGAACACCGGGGAGCTGTTTTTT
once 11 TRBJ1-1 - TRBV20-1 CSAKSRTEAFF TGCAGTGCGAAAAGTAGAACTGAAGCTTTCTTT
- 13 TRBJ1-2 - TRBV27 CASSFRGAHGYTF TGTGCCAGCAGTTTCCGGGGAGCCCATGGCTACACCTTC
once 16 TRBJ2-2 - TRBV27 CASSFRGSGGTGELFF TGTGCCAGCAGTTTCCGGGGCTCGGGTGGCACCGGGGAGCTGTTTTTT
- 16 TRBJ2-1 TRBD2 TRBV6-5 CASSYGLAGQNNEQFF TGTGCCAGCAGTTACGGGCTAGCGGGGCAGAACAATGAGCAGTTCTTC
- 13 TRBJ1-6 - TRBV7-9 CASSLALPSPLHF TGTGCCAGCAGCTTAGCGTTGCCTTCACCCCTCCACTTT
- 16 TRBJ2-1 TRBD2 TRBV7-3 CASSEAGGSSYNEQFF TGTGCCAGCAGCGAAGCGGGAGGGAGCTCCTACAATGAGCAGTTCTTC
- 15 TRBJ2-3 TRBD1 TRBV9 CASSVSTGEGDTQYF TGTGCCAGCAGCGTTTCGACAGGGGAAGGAGATACGCAGTATTTT
once 15 TRBJ2-7 - TRBV5-5 CASSLGLGGVHEQYF TGTGCCAGCAGCTTGGGGTTAGGAGGGGTCCACGAGCAGTACTTC
- 18 TRBJ2-1 - TRBV27 CASSFQGASGGSYNEQFF TGTGCCAGCAGTTTCCAGGGGGCCAGCGGGGGGTCCTACAATGAGCAGTTCTTC
- 14 TRBJ2-7 TRBD1 TRBV30 CAWSLGTGGYEQYF TGTGCCTGGAGCCTCGGGACAGGGGGCTACGAGCAGTACTTC
- 14 TRBJ1-6 TRBD1 TRBV19 CASTRGSRNSPLHF TGTGCCAGTACCAGGGGGTCGCGTAATTCACCCCTCCACTTT
few 14 TRBJ1-2 - TRBV28 CASSRRNSGGGYTF TGTGCCAGCAGTCGACGGAACTCGGGAGGGGGCTACACCTTC
- 15 TRBJ1-5 - TRBV15 CATSRGKTHNQPQHF TGTGCCACCAGCAGAGGAAAGACGCATAATCAGCCCCAGCATTTT
- 16 TRBJ2-2 TRBD2 TRBV5-4 CASSGGLAGNTGELFF TGTGCCAGCAGCGGGGGACTAGCGGGGAACACCGGGGAGCTGTTTTTT
- 13 TRBJ2-1 TRBD1 TRBV5-1 CATGTGGYNEQFF TGCGCCACCGGGACAGGCGGCTACAATGAGCAGTTCTTC
- 16 TRBJ2-1 TRBD2 TRBV15 CATSRPGLAFGNEQFF TGTGCCACCAGCAGGCCGGGACTAGCGTTCGGCAATGAGCAGTTCTTC
- 13 TRBJ1-2 - TRBV6-5 CASSQQGLYGYTF TGTGCCAGCAGCCAGCAGGGCCTCTATGGCTACACCTTC
once 15 TRBJ2-1 - TRBV7-3 CASSSRELSYNEQFF TGTGCCAGCAGCTCCCGGGAGCTCTCCTACAATGAGCAGTTCTTC
- 17 TRBJ1-3 - TRBV5-1 CASSLAEPGASGNTIYF TGCGCCAGCAGCTTGGCGGAACCTGGGGCCTCTGGAAACACCATATATTTT
- 15 TRBJ2-1 TRBD2 TRBV3-1/TRBV3-2 CASSPRWGRADEQFF TGTGCCAGCAGCCCCCGGTGGGGGAGGGCGGATGAGCAGTTCTTC
- 15 TRBJ1-6 TRBD1 TRBV7-9 CASSSGDSQNSPLHF TGTGCCAGCAGCTCAGGGGACAGCCAAAATTCACCCCTCCACTTT
- 13 TRBJ1-1 - TRBV6-4 CASSAGQNTEAFF TGTGCCAGCAGTGCCGGACAGAACACTGAAGCTTTCTTT
- 13 TRBJ1-4 - TRBV6-5 CASSVEMGEKLFF TGTGCCAGCAGCGTTGAAATGGGGGAAAAACTGTTTTTT
- 13 TRBJ1-5 - TRBV18 CASSQGRDQPQHF TGTGCCAGCTCACAGGGAAGGGATCAGCCCCAGCATTTT
- 15 TRBJ2-1 TRBD2 TRBV7-3 CASSRRAGAYNEQFF TGTGCCAGCAGCCGCCGGGCGGGAGCATACAATGAGCAGTTCTTC
- 12 TRBJ2-7 - TRBV7-9 CASSLDTYEQYF TGTGCCAGCAGCCTCGACACCTACGAGCAGTACTTC
- 14 TRBJ1-4 - TRBV7-9 CASSSTEGGEKLFF TGTGCCAGCAGCTCCACCGAGGGTGGGGAAAAACTGTTTTTT